This T cell receptor beta chain was sequenced in a study of blood T cell repertoires in COVID-19. On the study more broadly: COVID-19 samples, acute and convalescent, were from the United States, Italy and Spain.

Clones were sequenced by immunoSEQ multiplex PCR, and TCRdb holds only the in-frame ones, with some missing. The table lists approximately 320,000 clones, roughly 86% of them singletons, with just under 9% in the top ten. The V end was cut by 7 bases, the J end by 0 bases, with 12 bases between. Germline assignment: CDR1 LNHDA and CDR2 SQIVND (reference sequence). The length of the CDR3 is 15 residues. Across 20 to 25 US areas, participants ranged in age from about 18 to 89 years. Cohort allocation depended upon clinical history that participants reported. Recovered status in Cohort 3 required two negative PCRs, clearance, or symptom resolution.

This TCR derives from a woman aged 18-35 years who had recovered from COVID-19. The chain combines TRBV19 with TRBJ1-4, with D unclear. Material: PBMCs or T cells enriched from blood (not recorded which). The CDR3 loop is CASMTPGATNEKLFF. For the CDR3, the DNA is TGTGCCAGTATGACTCCGGGAGCAACTAATGAAAAACTGTTTTTT.